These T cell receptor beta chains were read from a single sample in a study of spatial heterogeneity in lung cancer. One entry per CDR3 protein, called by TCRdb with MiXCR from the 5' RACE reads. The sample holds 45,000 to 55,000 distinct CDR3 sequences, less than 5.5% seen once. Sequencing was performed on PBMCs, taken at surgery. Receptors originate from a male donor with early-stage non-small cell lung cancer. CDR3s include the opening cysteine and the closing phenylalanine or tryptophan. The D gene is left open where the match is weak. The listing skips clone size in some rows; elsewhere it reads once, few, many or a size class.

>many|TRBD1|TRBJ1-2|TRBV6-5
CASSYSGQGGYGYTF
TGTGCCAGCAGTTACTCGGGACAGGGAGGCTATGGCTACACCTTC
>many|.|TRBJ2-7|TRBV15
CATSRGGQTYEQYF
TGTGCCACCAGCAGAGGAGGACAAACCTACGAGCAGTACTTC
>many|.|TRBJ2-3|TRBV20-1
CSARDWAGGLLWYF
TGCAGTGCTAGAGATTGGGCAGGGGGGCTGTTATGGTATTTT
>many|TRBD1|TRBJ2-4|TRBV20-1
CSAREPTGAYAKNIQYF
TGCAGTGCTAGAGAACCCACAGGGGCCTACGCCAAAAACATTCAGTACTTC
>many|.|TRBJ2-5|TRBV20-1
CSAREGWGQTQYF
TGCAGTGCTAGGGAGGGGTGGGGTCAGACCCAGTACTTC
>.|.|TRBJ2-5|TRBV7-6
CASSSPRGRETQYF
TGTGCCAGCAGCTCCCCTCGGGGGCGAGAGACCCAGTACTTC
>many|TRBD2|TRBJ2-1|TRBV5-4
CASSPIAGGWDEQFF
TGTGCCAGCAGCCCGATAGCGGGAGGTTGGGATGAGCAGTTCTTC
>many|.|TRBJ1-2|TRBV20-1
CSASGHYGYTF
TGCAGTGCTAGTGGGCACTATGGCTACACCTTC
>.|.|TRBJ1-2|TRBV19
CASSIDTEYGYTF
TGTGCCAGTAGTATAGACACGGAATATGGCTACACCTTC
>few|.|TRBJ1-4|TRBV2
CASRATAEKLFF
TGTGCCAGCAGGGCGACAGCCGAAAAACTGTTTTTT
>many|TRBD1|TRBJ1-5|TRBV4-1
CASSQQGARGNQPQHF
TGCGCCAGCAGCCAACAGGGGGCTAGGGGCAATCAGCCCCAGCATTTT
>.|TRBD2|TRBJ2-1|TRBV4-1
CASSQAPSGIYNEQFF
TGCGCCAGCAGCCAAGCCCCTAGCGGGATTTACAATGAGCAGTTCTTC
>many|.|TRBJ2-2|TRBV6-6
CASRGENTGELFF
TGTGCCAGCAGGGGCGAAAACACCGGGGAGCTGTTTTTT
>.|.|TRBJ2-5|TRBV5-1
CASTLSGQQETQYF
TGCGCCAGCACCCTGAGTGGGCAGCAAGAGACCCAGTACTTC
>many|.|TRBJ2-5|TRBV23-1
CASSQSWALQETQYF
TGCGCCAGCAGTCAATCATGGGCCCTCCAAGAGACCCAGTACTTC
>many|.|TRBJ2-5|TRBV28
CASREGGETQYF
TGTGCCAGCAGAGAGGGGGGAGAGACCCAGTACTTC
>few|TRBD1|TRBJ1-6|TRBV20-1
CSARARTGENSPLHF
TGCAGTGCTAGGGCTCGGACAGGGGAGAATTCACCCCTCCACTTT